This T cell receptor beta chain comes out of a study of T cell repertoires in cytomegalovirus infection. V lost 3 bases, J lost 8 bases, and 13 bases lay in between. The germline V gene encodes CDR1 LNHDA and CDR2 SQIVND (reference sequence). This CDR3 region has 13 residues. MiXCR, applied by TCRdb to the reads, yields one record per CDR3 protein. The repertoire holds roughly 500,000 distinct CDR3 sequences, roughly a third seen once, with under 20% in the top ten. Note on this clonotype: Its antigen remains unknown.

Sample: cultured PBMCs, taken from culture after CMV antigen stimulation. This sequence was found in a human donor in good health (CMV status not recorded). Some clones in this sample may be carry-over from other donors' samples. V is TRBV19 and J is TRBJ1-2, with D unclear. CDR3 in DNA: TGTGCCAGTAGTATTCGGATCGGGGAAGGCTACACCTTC. It is translated as CASSIRIGEGYTF.